The sequence of this TCR beta chain was determined in a study of OX40 agonist ivuxolimab in advanced cancers. As for the study in general: Three individuals attained partial responses, comprising one hepatocellular carcinoma case and two cutaneous melanoma cases.

A history of autoimmune disease or systemic immunosuppression excluded patients. The assay was immunoSEQ multiplex PCR, and TCRdb's table has in-frame clones only and misses some. The data hold 15,000 to 20,000 clones, with roughly 80% observed a single time. Trimming removed 7 bases at V and 0 bases at J, with 10 bases between. This CDR3 is built from 13 residues. Germline assignment: CDR1 SGHRS and CDR2 YFSETQ. The specimen comprised CD4+ or CD8+ T cells sorted from blood, sampled in a trial of the OX40 agonist ivuxolimab. This receptor was identified in an adult with an advanced solid tumor such as melanoma, head and neck, liver or kidney cancer. The J gene is TRBJ2-5, the V gene TRBV5-1; D assignment may be TRBD1 or TRBD2 (5 bases each). The CDR3 reads CASGTGDQETQYF. CDR3 nucleotide sequence: TGCGCCAGCGGGACGGGCGACCAAGAGACCCAGTACTTC.